The 13 T cell receptor beta chains reported below all come from one sample, sequenced in a study of B cell selection in AIRE deficiency. CD4+CD127+ cells were sorted as the conventional CD4 T cells. The assay was immunoSEQ multiplex PCR, and TCRdb's table has in-frame clones only and misses some. The data contain roughly 23,000 clones, 96% of them singletons. Sequencing input: CD4+CD127+ conventional T cells sorted from PBMCs. These receptors were collected from a human donor in good health.

CDR3 bases: TGCGCCAGCAGTTGGGACCGCGGCGAGCAGTACTTC. It translates to CASSWDRGEQYF. The J gene is TRBJ2-7, the V gene TRBV5-1; TRBD1 or TRBD2 may be the D gene (5 bases each). The V gene lost 5 bases and the J gene lost 6 bases, with 12 bases spanning the gap. Germline CDR1 reads SGHRS; CDR2 reads YFSETQ. This CDR3 is built from 12 residues.

The chain is built from TRBV6-5 and TRBJ1-1; the D gene is possibly TRBD1 (6 bases). Trimming took 0 bases from V and 5 from J, leaving 16 bases between them. The CDR3 extends over 16 amino acids. From germline, CDR1 is MNHEY and CDR2 SVGAGI. The CDR3 nucleotides read TGTGCCAGCAGTTACTCAATGGGACTGGGGGCGACTGAAGCTTTCTTT. Its protein is CASSYSMGLGATEAFF.

The chain has TRBV5-1 and TRBJ2-7; possibly TRBD2 for D (5 bases). This CDR3 has 16 amino acids. Germline loops: CDR1 SGHRS, CDR2 YFSETQ. Between the trimmed V and J ends, which lost 2 bases and 5 bases, there was a span of 20 bases. CDR3 loop: CASSFFLQSGWDEQYF. CDR3 nucleotides: TGCGCCAGCAGCTTCTTTTTACAGTCGGGGTGGGACGAGCAGTACTTC.

The chain has TRBV5-1 and TRBJ2-5; D is possibly TRBD1 (6 bases). Germline V CDR1 and CDR2: SGHRS, YFSETQ. The length of the CDR3 is 14 residues. Trimming left V 4 bases short and J 5 bases short, with 15 bases between. The CDR3 bases are TGCGCCAGCAGCGAAGGACAGCCCGGGGAGACCCAGTACTTC. Translation gives CASSEGQPGETQYF.

This clone was seen just once. The rearrangement links TRBV11-2 to TRBJ1-3; perhaps TRBD1 as D (5 bases). The V gene's germline CDR1 is SGHAT and CDR2 FQNNGV. The CDR3 has 16 amino acids. The V and J ends lost 5 bases and 0 bases respectively, with 14 bases between them. CDR3 region: CASSPGGASSGNTIYF. In DNA, the CDR3 is TGTGCCAGCAGCCCGGGGGGAGCCAGCTCTGGAAACACCATATATTTT.

The chain combines TRBV7-3 with TRBJ2-2; D gene uncertain. CDR3 size: 14 residues. From germline, CDR1 is SGHTA and CDR2 FQGTGA. V shed 3 bases and J shed 1 base, with 6 bases lying between them. CDR3: CASSLVVNTGELFF. The CDR3 DNA reads TGTGCCAGCAGCTTGGTGGTGAACACCGGGGAGCTGTTTTTT.

This clone was recorded once. The chain carries TRBV10-3 and TRBJ2-3, with 11 bases lining up with TRBD1. Germline CDR1 reads ENHRY; CDR2 reads SYGVKD. J gave up 1 base and V 8 bases, and 2 bases lay outside the gene matches. This CDR3 is 14 amino acids long. The CDR3 sequence: CAIRTGGGTDTQYF. The DNA for the CDR3 is TGTGCCATCCGGACAGGGGGCGGCACAGATACGCAGTATTTT.

This chain joins TRBV11-2 and TRBJ2-1; 8 bases fit TRBD2. This CDR3 is 13 amino acids long. The V gene's germline CDR1 is SGHAT and CDR2 FQNNGV. The V segment lost 2 bases and the J segment 6 bases; nucleotides outside the gene matches: 0. This chain's CDR3 is CASSLSGGNEQFF. The CDR3 DNA follows: TGTGCCAGCAGCTTAAGCGGGGGCAATGAGCAGTTCTTC.

This rearrangement joins TRBV19 to TRBJ1-1; weak D call: TRBD1 (5 bases). Trimming removed 3 bases at V and 4 bases at J, with 12 bases between. The CDR3 runs 14 residues. The germline V gene has CDR1 LNHDA and CDR2 SQIVND (reference sequence). CDR3 amino acids: CASSIRGSGTEAFF. CDR3 sequence (DNA): TGTGCCAGTAGTATTCGGGGGTCAGGCACTGAAGCTTTCTTT.

V gene TRBV28 combines with J gene TRBJ1-2; D possibly corresponds to TRBD1 (5 bases). The germline V gene has CDR1 MDHEN and CDR2 SYDVKM. The CDR3 covers 14 residues. The ends were cut back, 5 bases at V and 6 bases at J, with 16 bases in the middle. CDR3 sequence: CASSAPGLSDGYTF. Here the CDR3 DNA reads TGTGCCAGCAGTGCACCGGGACTGTCCGATGGCTACACCTTC.

The chain links TRBV10-3 to TRBJ2-2; 7 bases are shared with TRBD1. Germline V lookup: CDR1 ENHRY, CDR2 SYGVKD. Trimming at V came to 3 bases and at J to 7 bases, leaving 5 bases not matched to a gene. CDR3 length: 14 amino acids. The DNA of the CDR3 is TGTGCCATCAGTGACCGACAGGGTAACGGGGAGCTGTTTTTT. The encoded protein is CAISDRQGNGELFF.

V and J are TRBV6-6 and TRBJ2-7; tentative D call: TRBD2 (5 bases). CDR1 and CDR2 (germline): MNHNY, SVGAGI (reference sequence). V was trimmed by 0 bases and J by 3 bases, leaving 15 bases between them. This CDR3 is built from 16 residues. The DNA for the CDR3 is TGTGCCAGCAGTTACTCGAGTGGCAGGAGGAACTACGAGCAGTACTTC. It encodes CASSYSSGRRNYEQYF.

The chain joins TRBV5-1 to TRBJ2-2, with TRBD2 matching 9 bases. CDR3 size: 16 residues. The junction had 4 bases not matched to a gene; V was cut back by 0 bases and J by 4 bases. Germline lookup yields CDR1 SGHRS and CDR2 YFSETQ. CDR3 sequence reads: CASSLGLADLTGELFF. CDR3 nucleotide sequence: TGCGCCAGCAGCTTGGGACTAGCGGACCTCACCGGGGAGCTGTTTTTT.